This T cell receptor (beta chain) was recovered during a study of T cells in Graves' hyperthyroidism and ophthalmopathy. Whole-study context: Peripheral blood was secured at the point of initial diagnosis, before any treatment.

The investigators amplified TCR beta CDR3 regions from RNA transcripts. First-round RT-PCR of the TCR CDR3 relied on the HTBI primer set. TCRdb itself ran the multiplex PCR reads through MiXCR, one entry per CDR3 protein. This table holds some 560,000 distinct CDR3 sequences, 14% found once. In this sample, this clonotype turned up many times. Germline CDR1 is MNHEY and CDR2 is SMNVEV (reference sequence). CDR3 length: 17 residues. V lost 4 bases and J lost 0; bases outside the gene matches: 9. The study defined stable Graves' hyperthyroidism as no ophthalmopathy progression within 18 months. This receptor was taken from a woman between 40 and 55 years old with Graves' hyperthyroidism. The V and J genes are TRBV27 and TRBJ2-1; TRBD2 agrees at 7 bases. The source material was blood. The CDR3 coding sequence is TGTGCCAGCAGTTCAAAGGCTAGCGGTAGCTCCTACAATGAGCAGTTCTTC. Translating it yields CASSSKASGSSYNEQFF.